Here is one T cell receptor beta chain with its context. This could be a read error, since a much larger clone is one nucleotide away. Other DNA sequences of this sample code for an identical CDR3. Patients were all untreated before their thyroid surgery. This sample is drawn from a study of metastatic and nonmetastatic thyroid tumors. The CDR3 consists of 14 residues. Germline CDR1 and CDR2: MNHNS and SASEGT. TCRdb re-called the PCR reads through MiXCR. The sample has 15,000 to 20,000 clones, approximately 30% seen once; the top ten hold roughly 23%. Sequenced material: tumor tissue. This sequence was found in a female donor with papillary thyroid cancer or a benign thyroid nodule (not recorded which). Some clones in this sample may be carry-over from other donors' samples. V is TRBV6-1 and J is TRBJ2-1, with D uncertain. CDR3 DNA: TGTGCCAGCAGCCAGGCTGGCTCCTACAATGGGCAGTTCTTC. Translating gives CASSQAGSYNGQFF.